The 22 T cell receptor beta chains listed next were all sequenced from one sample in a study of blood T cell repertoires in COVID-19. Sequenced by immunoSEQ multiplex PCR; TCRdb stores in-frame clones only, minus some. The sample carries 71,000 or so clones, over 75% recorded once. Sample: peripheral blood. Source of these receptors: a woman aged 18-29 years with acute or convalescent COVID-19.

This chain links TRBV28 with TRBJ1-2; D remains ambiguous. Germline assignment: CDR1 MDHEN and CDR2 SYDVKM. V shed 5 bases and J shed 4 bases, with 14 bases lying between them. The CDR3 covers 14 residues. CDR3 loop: CASSPQASGYGYTF. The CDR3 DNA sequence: TGTGCCAGCAGTCCACAAGCCTCGGGCTATGGCTACACCTTC.

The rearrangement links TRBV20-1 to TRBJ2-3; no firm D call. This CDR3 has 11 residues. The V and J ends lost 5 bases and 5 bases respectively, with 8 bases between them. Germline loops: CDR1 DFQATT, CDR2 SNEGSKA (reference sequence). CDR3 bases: TGCAGTGCTCAACAGCAAGATACGCAGTATTTT. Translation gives CSAQQQDTQYF.

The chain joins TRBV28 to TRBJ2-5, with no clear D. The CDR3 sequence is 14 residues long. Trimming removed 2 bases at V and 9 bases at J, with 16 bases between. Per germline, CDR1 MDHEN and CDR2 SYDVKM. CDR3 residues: CASSLPRGKRPQYF. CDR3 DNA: TGTGCCAGCAGTTTACCCCGCGGCAAGAGACCCCAGTACTTC.

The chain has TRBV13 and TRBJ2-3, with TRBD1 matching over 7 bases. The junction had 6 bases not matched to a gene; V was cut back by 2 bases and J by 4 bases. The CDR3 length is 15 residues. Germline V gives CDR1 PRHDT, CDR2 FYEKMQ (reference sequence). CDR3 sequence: CASSLRGGGPDTQYF. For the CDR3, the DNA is TGTGCCAGCAGCTTACGAGGGGGCGGTCCAGATACGCAGTATTTT.

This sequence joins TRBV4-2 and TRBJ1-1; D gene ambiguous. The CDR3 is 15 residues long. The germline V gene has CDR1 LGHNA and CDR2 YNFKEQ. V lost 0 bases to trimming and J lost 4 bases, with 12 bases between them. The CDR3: CASSQERGRGTEAFF. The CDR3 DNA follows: TGTGCCAGCAGCCAAGAGCGGGGAAGAGGCACTGAAGCTTTCTTT.

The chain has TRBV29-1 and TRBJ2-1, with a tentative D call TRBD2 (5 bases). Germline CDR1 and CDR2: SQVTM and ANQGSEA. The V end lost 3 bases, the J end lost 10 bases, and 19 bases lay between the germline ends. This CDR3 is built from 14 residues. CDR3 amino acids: CSVDTPVASSEQFF. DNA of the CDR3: TGCAGCGTTGATACCCCCGTGGCTAGCAGCGAGCAGTTCTTC.

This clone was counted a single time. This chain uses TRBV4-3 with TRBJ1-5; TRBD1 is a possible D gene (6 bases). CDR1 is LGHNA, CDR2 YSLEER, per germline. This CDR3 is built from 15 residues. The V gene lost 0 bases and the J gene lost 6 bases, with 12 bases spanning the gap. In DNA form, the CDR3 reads TGCGCCAGCAGCCAAGATGTGAGGGGGACTCAGCCCCAGCATTTT. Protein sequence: CASSQDVRGTQPQHF.

The CDR3 here is CASSLGGTGVGQPQHF. As DNA, the CDR3 is TGTGCCAGCAGCTTAGGCGGGACAGGGGTTGGTCAGCCCCAGCATTTT. This sequence joins TRBV7-8 and TRBJ1-5; TRBD1 matches at 10 bases. J was trimmed by 6 bases and V by 1 base; bases with no gene match: 6. This CDR3 region has 16 residues. CDR1 and CDR2 (germline): SGHVS, FQNEAQ.

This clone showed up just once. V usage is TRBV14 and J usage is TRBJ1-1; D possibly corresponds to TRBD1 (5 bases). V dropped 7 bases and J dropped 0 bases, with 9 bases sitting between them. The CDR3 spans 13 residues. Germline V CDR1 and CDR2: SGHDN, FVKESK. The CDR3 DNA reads TGTGCCAGCAAGGGGTGGCTGAACACTGAAGCTTTCTTT. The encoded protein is CASKGWLNTEAFF.

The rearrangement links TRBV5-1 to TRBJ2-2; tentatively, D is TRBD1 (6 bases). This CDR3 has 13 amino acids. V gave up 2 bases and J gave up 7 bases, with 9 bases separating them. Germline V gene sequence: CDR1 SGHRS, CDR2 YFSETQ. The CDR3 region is CASSLQGNGELFF. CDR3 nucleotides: TGCGCCAGCAGCTTACAGGGTAACGGGGAGCTGTTTTTT.

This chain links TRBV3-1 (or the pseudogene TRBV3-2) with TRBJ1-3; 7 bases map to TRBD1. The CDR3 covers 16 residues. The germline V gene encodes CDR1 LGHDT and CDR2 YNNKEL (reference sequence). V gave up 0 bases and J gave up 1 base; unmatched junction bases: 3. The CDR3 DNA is TGTGCCAGCAGCCAAGAGAAGGGGGCTTCTGGAAACACCATATATTTT. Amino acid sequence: CASSQEKGASGNTIYF.

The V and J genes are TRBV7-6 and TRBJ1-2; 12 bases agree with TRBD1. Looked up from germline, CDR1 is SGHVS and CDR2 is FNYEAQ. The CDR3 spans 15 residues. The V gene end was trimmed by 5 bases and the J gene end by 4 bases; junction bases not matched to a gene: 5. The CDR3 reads CASSAGQGASYGYTF. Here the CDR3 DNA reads TGTGCCAGCAGCGCGGGACAGGGGGCAAGCTATGGCTACACCTTC.

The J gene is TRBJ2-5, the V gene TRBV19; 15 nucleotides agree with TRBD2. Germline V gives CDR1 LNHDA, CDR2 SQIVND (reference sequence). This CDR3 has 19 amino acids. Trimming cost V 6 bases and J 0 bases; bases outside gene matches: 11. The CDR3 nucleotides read TGTGCCAGTAGCCCCCGACGAGGGACTAGCGGGAGGAACCAAGAGACCCAGTACTTC. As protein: CASSPRRGTSGRNQETQYF.

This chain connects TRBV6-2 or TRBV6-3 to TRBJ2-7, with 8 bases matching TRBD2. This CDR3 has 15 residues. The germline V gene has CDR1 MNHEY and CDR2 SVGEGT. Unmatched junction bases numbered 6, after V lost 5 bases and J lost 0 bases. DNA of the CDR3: TGTGCCAGCAGTCCCATGACTAGCGCCTCCTACGAGCAGTACTTC. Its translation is CASSPMTSASYEQYF.

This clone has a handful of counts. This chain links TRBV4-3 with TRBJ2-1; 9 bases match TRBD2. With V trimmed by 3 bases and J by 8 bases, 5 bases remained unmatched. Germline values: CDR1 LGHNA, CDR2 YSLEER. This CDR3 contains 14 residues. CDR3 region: CASSHRTSEYEQFF. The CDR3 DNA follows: TGCGCCAGCAGCCACCGGACTAGCGAGTATGAGCAGTTCTTC.

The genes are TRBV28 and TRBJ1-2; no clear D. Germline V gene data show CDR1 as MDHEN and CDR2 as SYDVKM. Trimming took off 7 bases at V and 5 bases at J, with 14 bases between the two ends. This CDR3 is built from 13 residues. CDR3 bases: TGTGCCAGCACTCAACGGGGTGGGTATGGCTACACCTTC. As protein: CASTQRGGYGYTF.

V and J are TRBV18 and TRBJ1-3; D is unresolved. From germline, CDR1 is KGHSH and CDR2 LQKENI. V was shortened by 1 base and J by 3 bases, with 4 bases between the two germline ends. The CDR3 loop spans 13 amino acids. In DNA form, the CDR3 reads TGTGCCAGCTCACCACTAAATGGAAACACCATATATTTT. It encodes CASSPLNGNTIYF.

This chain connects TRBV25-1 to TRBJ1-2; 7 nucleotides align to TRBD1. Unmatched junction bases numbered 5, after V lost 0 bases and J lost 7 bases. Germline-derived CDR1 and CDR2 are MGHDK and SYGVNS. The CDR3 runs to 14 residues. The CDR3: CASSEYEGASGYTF. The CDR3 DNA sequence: TGTGCCAGCAGTGAATATGAGGGGGCGAGTGGCTACACCTTC.

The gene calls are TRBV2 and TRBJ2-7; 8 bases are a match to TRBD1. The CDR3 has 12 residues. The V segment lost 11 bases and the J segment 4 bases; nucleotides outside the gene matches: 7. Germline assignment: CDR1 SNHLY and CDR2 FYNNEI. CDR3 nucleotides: TGTGCCGGCGGACAGGGTTTATACGAGCAGTACTTC. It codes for CAGGQGLYEQYF. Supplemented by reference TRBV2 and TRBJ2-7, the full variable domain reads EPEVTQTPSHQVTQMGQEVILRCVPISNHLYFYWYRQILGQKVEFLVSFYNNEISEKSEIFDDQFSVERPDGSNFTLKIRSTKLEDSAMYFCAGGQGLYEQYFGPGTRLTVT.

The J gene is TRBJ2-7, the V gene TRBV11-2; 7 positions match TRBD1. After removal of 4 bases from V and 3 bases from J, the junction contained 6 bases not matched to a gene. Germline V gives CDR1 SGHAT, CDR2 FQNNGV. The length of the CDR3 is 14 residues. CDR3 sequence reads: CASSSDRRIYEQYF. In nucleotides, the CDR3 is TGTGCCAGCAGCTCGGACAGGCGGATCTACGAGCAGTACTTC.

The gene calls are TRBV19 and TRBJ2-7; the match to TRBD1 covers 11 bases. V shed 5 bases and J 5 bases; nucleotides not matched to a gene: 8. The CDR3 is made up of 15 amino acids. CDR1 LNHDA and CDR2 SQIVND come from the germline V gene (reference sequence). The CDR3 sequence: CASSHWTGGGDEQYF. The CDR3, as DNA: TGTGCCAGTAGTCACTGGACAGGGGGCGGAGACGAGCAGTACTTC.

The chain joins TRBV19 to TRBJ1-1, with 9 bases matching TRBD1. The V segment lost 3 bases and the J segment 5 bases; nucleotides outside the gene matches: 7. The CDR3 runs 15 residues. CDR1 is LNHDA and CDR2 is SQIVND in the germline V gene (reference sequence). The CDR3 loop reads CASSIRTGEGTEAFF. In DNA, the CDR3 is TGTGCCAGTAGTATCCGGACAGGGGAAGGAACTGAAGCTTTCTTT.